This passage covers 29 T cell receptor beta chains from one sample sequenced in a study of T cell responses to AZD1222 COVID-19 vaccine. Some clones are missing from TCRdb's copy, which holds only in-frame ones; the method was immunoSEQ multiplex PCR. Seen here are 75,000 to 100,000 clones, over 75% observed once, and the top ten hold 2.8%. The sequenced sample was peripheral blood, obtained on day 0 of AZD1222 vaccination. The receptors were gathered from an adult in good health.

The rearrangement links TRBV30 to TRBJ2-2; perhaps TRBD2 as D (5 bases). V was clipped by 6 bases and J by 7 bases, with 15 bases between them. Germline CDR1 and CDR2: GTSNPN and SVGIG (reference sequence). CDR3 length: 13 residues. Here the CDR3 reads CACRGRGVGELFF. The DNA for the CDR3 is TGTGCCTGCCGGGGTAGAGGCGTCGGGGAGCTGTTTTTT.

This clone appeared once. The V gene is TRBV3-1 (or the pseudogene TRBV3-2), the J gene TRBJ2-6; D is uncertain. There are 14 residues in the CDR3. Germline values: CDR1 LGHDT, CDR2 YNNKEL (reference sequence). Trimming left V 3 bases short and J 5 bases short, with 8 bases between. DNA for the CDR3: TGTGCCAGCAGCCATACCTCCTGGGCCAACGTCCTGACTTTC. Encoded protein: CASSHTSWANVLTF.

The chain is built from TRBV5-5 and TRBJ1-2, with a weak D call TRBD1 (6 bases). Trimming took off 4 bases at V and 4 bases at J, with 14 bases between the two ends. This CDR3 region has 14 residues. Germline V gene sequence: CDR1 SGHKS, CDR2 YYEKEE (reference sequence). CDR3 residues: CASSTTGTPYGYTF. CDR3 coding DNA: TGTGCCAGCAGCACCACCGGGACACCCTATGGCTACACCTTC.

To note about this clone: The sample holds other DNA sequences that translate to the same CDR3. This chain uses TRBV28 with TRBJ1-1; the match to TRBD1 covers 8 bases. There are 13 residues in the CDR3. Per the germline V gene, CDR1 is MDHEN and CDR2 is SYDVKM. Germline trimming cut 4 bases from V and 5 bases from J; bases unmatched to any gene: 3. The CDR3 region has the DNA TGTGCCAGCAGTTCCAACAGGGGGACTGAAGCTTTCTTT. Translation: CASSSNRGTEAFF.

The chain is built from TRBV10-3 and TRBJ1-2, with 10 bases lining up with TRBD1. This CDR3 has 19 residues. CDR1 is ENHRY and CDR2 is SYGVKD in the germline V gene. Trimming removed 6 bases from V and 0 bases from J; junction bases left unmatched: 16. The CDR3 reads CAISANLPGQGVTNYGYTF. In DNA form, the CDR3 reads TGTGCCATCAGCGCCAACCTCCCCGGACAGGGGGTAACTAACTATGGCTACACCTTC.

V usage is TRBV24-1 and J usage is TRBJ2-7; 7 nucleotides align to TRBD2. CDR3 size: 15 residues. V was clipped by 5 bases and J by 4 bases; unmatched bases: 10. Germline V CDR1 and CDR2: KGHDR, SFDVKD. Written as DNA, the CDR3 is TGTGCCACCAGTGGGGGGGGAGGGCCTCATTACGAGCAGTACTTC. Encoded protein: CATSGGGGPHYEQYF.

This clone has only one observation. V is TRBV28 and J is TRBJ2-1, with 11 bases fitting TRBD1. The CDR3 sequence is 14 residues long. CDR1 and CDR2 (germline): MDHEN, SYDVKM. Trimming removed 4 bases from V and 7 bases from J; junction bases left unmatched: 3. The DNA of the CDR3 is TGTGCCAGCAGTTGGGACAGGGGGTCTAATGAGCAGTTCTTC. Protein: CASSWDRGSNEQFF.

The CDR3 reads CSVNTGELFF. For the CDR3, the DNA is TGCAGCGTAAACACCGGGGAGCTGTTTTTT. This chain uses TRBV29-1 with TRBJ2-2; D gene unclear. The CDR3 spans 10 residues. CDR1 is SQVTM, CDR2 ANQGSEA, per germline. V gave up 6 bases and J gave up 2 bases, with 1 base separating them.

The gene calls are TRBV3-1 (or the pseudogene TRBV3-2) and TRBJ1-2, with TRBD1 matching over 12 bases. V trimming: 3 bases; J trimming: 2 bases; junction bases outside the gene matches: 4. Germline V CDR1 and CDR2: LGHDT, YNNKEL (reference sequence). The CDR3 has 16 amino acids. CDR3 sequence reads: CASSHRDRGLNYGYTF. The CDR3 DNA follows: TGTGCCAGCAGCCACCGGGACAGGGGGCTCAACTATGGCTACACCTTC.

V usage is TRBV5-6 and J usage is TRBJ2-2, with TRBD1 matching over 10 bases. Germline values: CDR1 SGHDT, CDR2 YYEEEE. The CDR3 is made up of 17 amino acids. V shed 1 base and J 3 bases; nucleotides not matched to a gene: 6. CDR3 nucleotide sequence: TGTGCCAGCAGCTTGAGTATGGACAGGGGGTACACCGGGGAGCTGTTTTTT. As protein: CASSLSMDRGYTGELFF.

CDR3 DNA sequence: TGTGCTAGTGGTTTGGATCGACTGGCTTTCTTT. This translates into CASGLDRLAFF. The V call is TRBV12-5, the J call TRBJ1-1; no clear D gene. The CDR3 consists of 11 residues. The V and J ends lost 1 base and 11 bases respectively, with 8 bases between them. Germline CDR1 and CDR2: LGHNT and FRNRAP. Combining the CDR3 with reference TRBV12-5 and TRBJ1-1 gives the whole variable domain DARVTQTPRHKVTEMGQEVTMRCQPILGHNTVFWYRQTMMQGLELLAYFRNRAPLDDSGMPKDRFSAEMPDATLATLKIQPSEPRDSAVYFCASGLDRLAFFGQGTRLTVV.

The chain combines TRBV6-1 with TRBJ1-6; D call uncertain. V was pared by 3 bases and J by 6 bases, with 9 bases between. Per germline, CDR1 MNHNS and CDR2 SASEGT. The CDR3 totals 14 residues. CDR3 residues: CASSEGAFNSPLHF. As DNA, the CDR3 is TGTGCCAGCAGTGAGGGTGCTTTTAATTCACCCCTCCACTTT.

The V call is TRBV30, the J call TRBJ2-1, with D perhaps given as TRBD1 or TRBD2 (5 bases each). The germline V and J ends were trimmed by 1 base and 4 bases, with 17 bases remaining between them. The CDR3 spans 16 residues. The germline CDR1 and CDR2 sequences are GTSNPN and SVGIG (reference sequence). CDR3 amino acids: CAWSESWGPPYNEQFF. The CDR3 DNA is TGTGCCTGGAGTGAGAGTTGGGGACCCCCTTACAATGAGCAGTTCTTC.

This clone came up once. The genes are TRBV11-2 and TRBJ2-7, with D hard to call. V was pared by 0 bases and J by 0 bases, with 9 bases between. Germline-derived CDR1 and CDR2 are SGHAT and FQNNGV. The CDR3 is 15 amino acids. CDR3 sequence reads: CASSLDPTDSYEQYF. CDR3 DNA sequence: TGTGCCAGCAGCTTAGATCCTACGGACTCCTACGAGCAGTACTTC.

In this sample, this clone turned up once. This chain links TRBV19 with TRBJ1-2; TRBD1 agrees at 9 bases. The CDR3 is 15 amino acids. The trim removed 1 base at V and 6 bases at J, leaving 6 bases unmatched. Germline CDR1 LNHDA, CDR2 SQIVND (reference sequence). The CDR3 sequence: CASSIGPGQGDGYTF. Here the CDR3 DNA reads TGTGCCAGTAGTATAGGACCGGGACAGGGTGATGGCTACACCTTC.

This clone showed up just once. The rearrangement joins TRBV20-1 to TRBJ1-1; no clear D gene. Germline V gives CDR1 DFQATT, CDR2 SNEGSKA (reference sequence). V shed 3 bases and J shed 7 bases, with 6 bases lying between them. This CDR3 is built from 10 residues. As DNA, the CDR3 is TGCAGTGCTAGGGAATATGAAGCTTTCTTT. It specifies CSAREYEAFF.

The chain employs TRBV19 and TRBJ2-3; TRBD1 aligns across 9 bases. The CDR3 is 15 amino acids. Germline V lookup: CDR1 LNHDA, CDR2 SQIVND (reference sequence). Trimming at V came to 6 bases and at J to 4 bases, leaving 8 bases not matched to a gene. The CDR3: CASSPNRGRADTQYF. The CDR3 bases are TGTGCCAGTAGCCCAAACAGGGGGCGCGCAGATACGCAGTATTTT.

The V gene is TRBV5-1, the J gene TRBJ1-1, with 7 nucleotides matching TRBD1. V gave up 3 bases and J gave up 0 bases; unmatched junction bases: 8. This CDR3 has 16 residues. From germline, CDR1 is SGHRS and CDR2 YFSETQ. CDR3 protein: CASSYLQGNVNTEAFF. CDR3 DNA sequence: TGCGCCAGCAGCTACTTACAGGGGAACGTGAACACTGAAGCTTTCTTT. Variable domain in full (rest from reference TRBV5-1 and TRBJ1-1): KAGVTQTPRYLIKTRGQQVTLSCSPISGHRSVSWYQQTPGQGLQFLFEYFSETQRNKGNFPGRFSGRQFSNSRSEMNVSTLELGDSALYLCASSYLQGNVNTEAFFGQGTRLTVV.

J is TRBJ2-6 and V is TRBV27; TRBD1 aligns across 7 bases. Germline CDR1 MNHEY, CDR2 SMNVEV (reference sequence). J was trimmed by 0 bases and V by 4 bases; bases with no gene match: 12. The CDR3 has 19 residues. CDR3 in DNA: TGTGCCAGCAGTTCAAGGGGGCGCCCCACATACTCTGGGGCCAACGTCCTGACTTTC. This encodes CASSSRGRPTYSGANVLTF.

This clone was counted a single time. The CDR3: CASSFLLAGGPGHSDTQYF. In nucleotides, the CDR3 is TGTGCCAGCAGCTTTTTACTAGCGGGAGGGCCAGGGCATTCAGATACGCAGTATTTT. V is TRBV7-9 and J is TRBJ2-3; 13 bases match TRBD2. After removal of 3 bases from V and 4 bases from J, the junction contained 13 bases not matched to a gene. The CDR3 extends over 19 amino acids. The germline gives CDR1 SEHNR, CDR2 FQNEAQ (reference sequence).

The gene calls are TRBV4-1 and TRBJ1-2; TRBD1 matches 9 bases. CDR1 is MGHRA and CDR2 is YSYEKL in the germline V gene. The CDR3 spans 14 residues. The J segment lost 2 bases and the V segment lost 6 bases, leaving 4 bases of the junction unmatched. Here the CDR3 DNA reads TGCGCCAGCAGTTCCGGACAGGGGAACTATGGCTACACCTTC. The encoded protein is CASSSGQGNYGYTF.

The CDR3: CASSVSILDEQFF. CDR3 DNA: TGTGCCAGCAGCGTATCAATACTCGATGAGCAGTTCTTC. The chain recombines TRBV9 with TRBJ2-1; D is unclear. Germline-derived CDR1 and CDR2 are SGDLS and YYNGEE. V was pared by 1 base and J by 8 bases, with 10 bases between. The CDR3 has 13 amino acids. The variable domain in full, completed from reference TRBV9 and TRBJ2-1, reads DSGVTQTPKHLITATGQRVTLRCSPRSGDLSVYWYQQSLDQGLQFLIQYYNGEERAKGNILERFSAQQFPDLHSELNLSSLELGDSALYFCASSVSILDEQFFGPGTRLTVL.

This sequence joins TRBV18 and TRBJ2-7, with 9 bases aligning to TRBD1. Germline values: CDR1 KGHSH, CDR2 LQKENI. The CDR3 has 14 amino acids. The junction had 3 bases not matched to a gene; V was cut back by 4 bases and J by 2 bases. This CDR3 is CASSQGTGTYEQYF. In nucleotides, the CDR3 is TGTGCCAGCTCACAGGGGACAGGGACCTACGAGCAGTACTTC.

The chain joins TRBV15 to TRBJ1-5; tentatively, D is TRBD1 (5 bases). V lost 1 base, J lost 10 bases, and 11 bases lay in between. The length of the CDR3 is 13 residues. Germline CDR1 reads LNHNV; CDR2 reads YYDKDF (reference sequence). The CDR3 sequence is CATSRVGDLPQHF. DNA for the CDR3: TGTGCCACCAGCAGAGTGGGGGACTTACCCCAGCATTTT.

This clone came up once. The chain recombines TRBV30 with TRBJ1-6, with no clear D. The length of the CDR3 is 14 residues. The ends were cut back, 1 base at V and 8 bases at J, with 12 bases in the middle. Looked up from germline, CDR1 is GTSNPN and CDR2 is SVGIG (reference sequence). CDR3 DNA: TGTGCCTGGAGTGATGGTGCGATGGATTCACCCCTCCACTTT. Translated, it gives CAWSDGAMDSPLHF.

CDR3 in amino acids: CASNPGGGGETQYF. DNA for the CDR3: TGTGCCAGCAACCCCGGGGGGGGCGGGGAGACCCAGTACTTC. This rearrangement joins TRBV9 to TRBJ2-5, with 8 bases fitting TRBD2. Germline CDR1 SGDLS, CDR2 YYNGEE. This CDR3 is 14 amino acids long. Trimming cost V 6 bases and J 5 bases; bases outside gene matches: 9.

This clone was seen a handful of times. The chain has TRBV5-1 and TRBJ2-5, with no clear D. This CDR3 spans 13 amino acids. Trimming removed 4 bases at V and 8 bases at J, with 15 bases between. Per germline, CDR1 SGHRS and CDR2 YFSETQ. The CDR3, as DNA: TGCGCCAGCAGCCGGGCCGCAAGGGCCACCCAGTACTTC. Translation gives CASSRAARATQYF.

V is TRBV21-1 and J is TRBJ1-5; the tabulated D call, TRBD1, remains unverified against the DNA. TRBV21-1 constitutes a pseudogene. The CDR3 loop spans 17 amino acids. Here the CDR3 reads CASSKGPGTGDHQPQHF. The CDR3 region has the DNA TGTGCCAGCAGCAAAGGACCCGGGACAGGGGACCATCAGCCCCAGCATTTT.

The chain joins TRBV5-1 to TRBJ1-6, with D tentatively TRBD1 (6 bases). Looked up from germline, CDR1 is SGHRS and CDR2 is YFSETQ. V was trimmed by 6 bases and J by 7 bases, leaving 14 bases between them. The CDR3 consists of 14 residues. The CDR3 nucleotides are TGCGCCAGCACCCCGGAGGGGGGCAATTCACCCCTCCACTTT. The encoded protein is CASTPEGGNSPLHF. Full variable domain (rest looked up from reference TRBV5-1 and TRBJ1-6): KAGVTQTPRYLIKTRGQQVTLSCSPISGHRSVSWYQQTPGQGLQFLFEYFSETQRNKGNFPGRFSGRQFSNSRSEMNVSTLELGDSALYLCASTPEGGNSPLHFGNGTRLTVT.